This is a list of T cell receptor beta chains from one sample in a study of CD8 T cells in ankylosing spondylitis. TCRdb called the 5' RACE reads again in MiXCR, with one record for every CDR3 protein. This sample has about 36,000 distinct CDR3 sequences, with 13% found just once. Source material: synovial fluid, either unsorted or a sorted T cell fraction (not recorded which). These receptors all stem from a male donor with ankylosing spondylitis. Both conserved end residues are part of each CDR3.

>TRBV15|TRBJ1-4
CATSRRLGVDEKLFF
>TRBV5-1|TRBJ2-2
CASRLAGLNTGELFF
>TRBV6-2/TRBV6-3|TRBJ1-1
CASGLQGRGAEAFF
>TRBV28|TRBJ1-2
CASSSPSREALGGYTF
>TRBV28|TRBJ2-1
CASSFGTFEQFF
>TRBV6-2/TRBV6-3|TRBJ2-5
CASSFPSGTGRETQYF
>TRBV11-2|TRBJ2-1
CASSSRTSGSSYNEQFF
>TRBV11-2|TRBJ2-1
CASSLDRGRGSYNEQFF
>TRBV27|TRBJ2-7
CASQGAGEQYF
>TRBV28|TRBJ2-3
CASSSHGGLAAGRDTQYF
>TRBV11-2|TRBJ1-6
CASSPYGGINSPLHF
>TRBV20-1|TRBJ1-6
CSARDPLRGSENSPLHF
>TRBV5-1|TRBJ1-1
CASSSSGQGHTEAFF
>TRBV7-8|TRBJ1-3
CASHAGNTIYF
>TRBV6-2/TRBV6-3|TRBJ2-3
CASNSEGGHTDTQYF
>TRBV4-1|TRBJ2-2
CASNQEGREPTNTGELFF
>TRBV20-1|TRBJ2-1
CSARDGTGDNNEQFF
>TRBV9|TRBJ1-2
CASSADGYYGYTF
>TRBV28|TRBJ1-1
CASSPQGAFGRNTEAFF
>TRBV27|TRBJ2-7
CASSLSGAHSYEQYF
>TRBV27|TRBJ1-5
CASSFSRAGQPQHF
>TRBV5-6|TRBJ1-1
CASSLAGTGETEAFF
>TRBV5-1|TRBJ1-5
CASSPGTAINQPQHF
>TRBV20-1|TRBJ1-1
CSAREWGTNTEAFF
>TRBV20-1|TRBJ2-7
CSARPDRETYEQYF
>TRBV6-2/TRBV6-3|TRBJ2-7
CASSPQESSYEQYF
>TRBV5-1|TRBJ2-1
CASAPGFGYNEQFF
>TRBV11-2|TRBJ1-1
CASSLGGRRAFF
>TRBV6-2/TRBV6-3|TRBJ2-1
CASSYDAGGPWEQFF
>TRBV27|TRBJ2-2
CASSSHGTGELFF
>TRBV7-2|TRBJ1-2
CASSPSGSFYGYTF
>TRBV7-2|TRBJ2-2
CASSPPRVTGELFF
>TRBV10-3|TRBJ1-5
CAISEMTGPPQHF
>TRBV7-9|TRBJ2-1
CASSQMAEQFF
>TRBV5-5|TRBJ2-1
CASSLASGATREQFF
>TRBV20-1|TRBJ2-7
CSARDSGDYEQYF
>TRBV20-1|TRBJ2-5
CSARDVIAGDSGETQYF
>TRBV27|TRBJ2-3
CASSLLGSGGASDTQYF
>TRBV7-2|TRBJ2-5
CASSLSDGQETQYF
>TRBV6-5|TRBJ1-1
CASSYGLLRDTEAFF
>TRBV6-2/TRBV6-3|TRBJ2-1
CASSYPQRRYNEQFF
>TRBV11-2|TRBJ2-1
CASSPRQAYGWGLNEQFF
>TRBV7-2|TRBJ1-2
CASSEDRGAGYTF
>TRBV11-1|TRBJ2-4
CASSHLPDIQYF
>TRBV4-3|TRBJ2-6
CASSQDLIGGANVLTF
>TRBV7-2|TRBJ2-1
CASSPRTSSYNEQFF
>TRBV20-1|TRBJ2-5
CSAVGTGETQYF
>TRBV13|TRBJ2-7
CASSLALAGKEQYF
>TRBV27|TRBJ2-3
CASSFAGGTDTQYF
>TRBV7-3|TRBJ1-1
CASSLIKGQGGVLSSGLNTEAFF
>TRBV9|TRBJ2-1
CASSALGLAEYNEQFF
>TRBV11-2|TRBJ2-1
CASSYRRGAIYNEQFF
>TRBV7-9|TRBJ2-5
CASSRRPETQYF